This note documents a single T cell receptor (beta chain) sequence. Its specificity is unknown. This record belongs to a study of T-cell reconstitution after alpha-beta-depleted transplantation in children. The study, taken as a whole, reports: Counts and diversity of T cells one year after transplant came mostly from newly produced T cells. Surviving recipient cells, namely T cells and thymic progenitors, were the source of high day-60 TCRbeta diversity in some patients. About two months after transplant, alpha-beta T cells reportedly came from several hundred expanded graft clones.

Unique molecular identifiers were incorporated when the TCRbeta library was constructed. TCRdb passed the PCR reads through MiXCR, listing each CDR3 protein once. This sample carries fewer than 700,000 distinct CDR3 sequences, 13% of them seen once, and the ten largest clones take around 2.2%. The germline V gene encodes CDR1 SEHNR and CDR2 FQNEAQ (reference sequence). The CDR3 covers 13 residues. Trimming removed 8 bases at V and 5 bases at J, with 16 bases between. This TCR was sampled from a male patient younger than 18 who had a stem cell transplant for acute myeloid leukemia, so the T cells may come from the graft donor. The starting material was PBMCs, mostly from graft donor cells, obtained 360 days after TCRalphabeta/CD19-depleted stem cell transplant. The rearrangement joins TRBV7-9 to TRBJ2-7; D assignment may be TRBD1 or TRBD2 (6 bases each). The CDR3 nucleotides are TGTGCCAGCGGCTCGGGGGCAGATGACGAGCAGTACTTC. Its translation is CASGSGADDEQYF. The variable domain in full, with the rest retrieved from reference TRBV7-9 and TRBJ2-7, is DTGVSQNPRHKITKRGQNVTFRCDPISEHNRLYWYRQTLGQGPEFLTYFQNEAQLEKSRLLSDRFSAERPKGSFSTLEIQRTEQGDSAMYLCASGSGADDEQYFGPGTRLTVT.